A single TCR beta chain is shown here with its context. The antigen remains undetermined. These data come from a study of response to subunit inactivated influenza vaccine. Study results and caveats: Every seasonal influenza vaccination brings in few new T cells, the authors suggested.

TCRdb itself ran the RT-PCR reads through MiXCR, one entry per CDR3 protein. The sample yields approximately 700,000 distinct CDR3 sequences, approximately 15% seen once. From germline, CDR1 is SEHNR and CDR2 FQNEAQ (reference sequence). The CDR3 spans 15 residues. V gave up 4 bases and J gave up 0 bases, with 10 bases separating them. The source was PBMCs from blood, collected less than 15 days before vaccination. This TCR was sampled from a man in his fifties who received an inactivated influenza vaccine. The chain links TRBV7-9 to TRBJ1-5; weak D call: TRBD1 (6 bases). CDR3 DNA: TGTGCCAGCAGCTGGACAGACAATAGCAATCAGCCCCAGCATTTT. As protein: CASSWTDNSNQPQHF.